This T cell receptor (beta chain) was observed in a study of shared clonotypes between healthy human individuals. Study at large: The study enrolled a couple of women and a few men aged 18 to 49.

Findings of the study overall: Generally, naive subsets came out with larger estimated richness than memory subsets. Roughly 5% of naive CD4 clonotypes were shared across a handful of donors. How much donors shared clonotypes was expected to be affected by sequencing depth.

The CDR3 extends over 15 amino acids. CDR1 KGHSH and CDR2 LQKENI come from the germline V gene. V dropped 4 bases and J dropped 2 bases, with 14 bases sitting between them. Notes on this clone: Its specificity is not known.

Clones were sequenced by immunoSEQ multiplex PCR, and TCRdb holds only the in-frame ones, with some missing. The table shows 1.6 million or so clones, with approximately 98.5% occurring only once. The gene calls are TRBV18 and TRBJ2-5; the D gene is possibly TRBD1 (6 bases). Material for sequencing was naive CD4+ T cells sorted from blood. Documented subset: CD45RA+ positively selected. This clonotype was obtained from a man aged 30 to 45 in good health. CDR3: CASSRLGTNQETQYF. The CDR3 coding sequence is TGTGCCAGCTCACGGCTTGGGACAAATCAAGAGACCCAGTACTTC.